Included here is one TCR beta chain sequence, with context. Its specificity is unknown. The data stem from a study of shared clonotypes between healthy human individuals. Findings of the study overall: Generally, naive subsets came out with larger estimated richness than memory subsets.

The assay was run at deep level. Libraries were prepared by immunoSEQ multiplex PCR; TCRdb keeps only in-frame clonotypes and omits some of them. Seen here are about 2.3 million clones, over 90% observed once, and the top ten hold about 0.39%. Per germline, CDR1 ENHRY and CDR2 SYGVKD. V was cut by 6 bases and J by 4 bases, with 13 bases left in between. The CDR3 sequence is 14 residues long. This receptor was obtained from a man younger than 35 in good health. Some clones in this sample may be carry-over from other donors' samples. The chain carries TRBV10-3 and TRBJ1-5, with a weak D call TRBD1 (6 bases). The sequenced material came from naive CD4+ T cells from PBMCs. Subset defined: CD45RA+ positively selected. CDR3 amino acids: CAISGGRTNQPQHF. In nucleotides, the CDR3 is TGTGCCATCAGCGGGGGCCGGACGAATCAGCCCCAGCATTTT.